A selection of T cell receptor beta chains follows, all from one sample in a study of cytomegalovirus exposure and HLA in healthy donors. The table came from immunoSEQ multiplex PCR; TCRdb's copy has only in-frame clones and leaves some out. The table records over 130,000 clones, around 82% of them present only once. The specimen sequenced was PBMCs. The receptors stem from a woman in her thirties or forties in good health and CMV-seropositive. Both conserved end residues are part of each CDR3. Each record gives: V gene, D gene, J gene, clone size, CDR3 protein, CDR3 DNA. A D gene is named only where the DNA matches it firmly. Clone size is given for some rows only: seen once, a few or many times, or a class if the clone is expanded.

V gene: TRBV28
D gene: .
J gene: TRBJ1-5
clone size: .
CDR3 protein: CARPGMGQPQHF
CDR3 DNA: TGTGCCAGACCCGGGATGGGTCAGCCCCAGCATTTT

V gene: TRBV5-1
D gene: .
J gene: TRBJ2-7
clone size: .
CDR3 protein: CASSLGDSVYEQYF
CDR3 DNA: TGCGCCAGCAGCTTGGGGGATAGCGTCTACGAGCAGTACTTC

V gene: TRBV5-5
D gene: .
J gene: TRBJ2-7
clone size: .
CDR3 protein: CASSLDTGSGYEQYF
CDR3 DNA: TGTGCCAGCAGCTTGGATACAGGGAGCGGCTACGAGCAGTACTTC

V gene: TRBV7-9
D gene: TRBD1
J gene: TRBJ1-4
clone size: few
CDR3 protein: CASREGAKPTNEKLFF
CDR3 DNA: TGTGCCAGCAGGGAGGGGGCAAAGCCAACTAATGAAAAACTGTTTTTT

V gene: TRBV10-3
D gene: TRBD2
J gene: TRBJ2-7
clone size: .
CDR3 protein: CAIGGIAGVGEQYF
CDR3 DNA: TGTGCCATCGGCGGAATAGCGGGAGTGGGCGAGCAGTACTTC

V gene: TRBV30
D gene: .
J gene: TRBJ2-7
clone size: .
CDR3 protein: CAWSAGGSLVEQYF
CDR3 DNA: TGTGCCTGGAGTGCTGGGGGCTCCCTTGTCGAGCAGTACTTC

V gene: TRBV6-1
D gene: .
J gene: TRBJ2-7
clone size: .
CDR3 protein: CASSDGWAGPYEQHF
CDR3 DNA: TGTGCCAGCAGTGATGGGTGGGCTGGTCCCTACGAGCAGCACTTC

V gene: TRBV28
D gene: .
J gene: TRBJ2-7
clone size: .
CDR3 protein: CASSKGLIAYEQYF
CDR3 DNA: TGTGCCAGCAGTAAGGGACTGATAGCCTACGAGCAGTACTTC

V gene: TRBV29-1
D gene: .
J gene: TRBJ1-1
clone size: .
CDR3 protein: CSVGGPGTEAFF
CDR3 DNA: TGCAGCGTTGGGGGGCCTGGAACTGAAGCTTTCTTT

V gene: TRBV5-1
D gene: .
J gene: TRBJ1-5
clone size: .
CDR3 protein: CASSDSGGNQPQHF
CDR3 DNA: TGCGCCAGCAGCGATTCAGGGGGCAATCAGCCCCAGCATTTT

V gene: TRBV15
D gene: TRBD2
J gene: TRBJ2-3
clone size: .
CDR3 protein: CATSRTSGRASDTQYF
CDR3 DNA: TGTGCCACCAGCAGAACGAGCGGGAGGGCCTCAGATACGCAGTATTTT

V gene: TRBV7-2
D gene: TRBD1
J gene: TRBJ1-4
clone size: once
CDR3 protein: CASSPRQGAGGSEKLFF
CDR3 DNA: TGTGCCAGCAGCCCTCGACAGGGGGCAGGGGGGTCTGAAAAACTGTTTTTT

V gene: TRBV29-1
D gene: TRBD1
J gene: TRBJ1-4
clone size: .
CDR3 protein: CSVETGTGGDYEKLFF
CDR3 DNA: TGCAGCGTTGAGACCGGGACAGGGGGCGATTATGAAAAACTGTTTTTT

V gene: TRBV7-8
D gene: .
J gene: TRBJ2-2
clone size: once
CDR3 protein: CASSPRQRNTGELFF
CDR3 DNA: TGTGCCAGCAGCCCTAGACAGAGAAACACCGGGGAGCTGTTTTTT

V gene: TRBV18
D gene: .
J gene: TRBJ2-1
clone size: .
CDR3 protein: CASSPGTIPEQFF
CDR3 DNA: TGTGCCAGCTCACCCGGGACAATTCCTGAGCAGTTCTTC

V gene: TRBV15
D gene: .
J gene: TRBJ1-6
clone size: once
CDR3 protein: CATSRDRGRNSPLHF
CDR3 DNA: TGTGCCACCAGCAGAGATCGAGGGAGGAATTCACCCCTCCACTTT

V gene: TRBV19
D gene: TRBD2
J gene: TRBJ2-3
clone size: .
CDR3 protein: CASSTLAGGSTDTQYF
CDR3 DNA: TGTGCCAGTAGTACTCTAGCGGGAGGGAGCACAGATACGCAGTATTTT

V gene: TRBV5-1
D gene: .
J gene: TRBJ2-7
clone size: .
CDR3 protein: CASSLGLAISYEQYF
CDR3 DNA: TGCGCCAGCAGCTTGGGGCTAGCGATTTCCTACGAGCAGTACTTC

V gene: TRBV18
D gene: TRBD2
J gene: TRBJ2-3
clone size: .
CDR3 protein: CASSPRLAGENTQYF
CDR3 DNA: TGTGCCAGCTCACCACGGCTAGCGGGTGAGAATACGCAGTATTTT

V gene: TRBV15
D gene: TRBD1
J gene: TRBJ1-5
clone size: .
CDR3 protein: CATSGAGTGDQPQHF
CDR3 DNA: TGTGCCACCAGCGGAGCCGGGACAGGGGACCAGCCCCAGCATTTT

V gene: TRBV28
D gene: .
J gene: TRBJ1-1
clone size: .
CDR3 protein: CASSIRTQGFLF
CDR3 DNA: TGTGCCAGCAGCATCCGAACACAGGGTTTCCTCTTT

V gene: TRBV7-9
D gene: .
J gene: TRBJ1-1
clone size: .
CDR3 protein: CASSPVTRGTEAFF
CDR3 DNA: TGTGCCAGCAGCCCGGTGACCCGGGGGACTGAAGCTTTCTTT

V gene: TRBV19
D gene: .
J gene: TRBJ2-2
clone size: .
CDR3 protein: CASSMLGQNTGELFF
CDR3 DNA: TGTGCCAGTAGTATGTTAGGACAGAACACCGGGGAGCTGTTTTTT

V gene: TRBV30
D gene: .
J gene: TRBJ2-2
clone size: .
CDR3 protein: CAWNRDTGELFF
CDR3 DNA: TGTGCCTGGAACAGGGACACCGGGGAGCTGTTTTTT

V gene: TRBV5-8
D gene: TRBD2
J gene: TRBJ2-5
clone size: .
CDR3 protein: CASSLWTSGTYQETQYF
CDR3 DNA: TGTGCCAGCAGCCTTTGGACTAGCGGGACGTACCAAGAGACCCAGTACTTC